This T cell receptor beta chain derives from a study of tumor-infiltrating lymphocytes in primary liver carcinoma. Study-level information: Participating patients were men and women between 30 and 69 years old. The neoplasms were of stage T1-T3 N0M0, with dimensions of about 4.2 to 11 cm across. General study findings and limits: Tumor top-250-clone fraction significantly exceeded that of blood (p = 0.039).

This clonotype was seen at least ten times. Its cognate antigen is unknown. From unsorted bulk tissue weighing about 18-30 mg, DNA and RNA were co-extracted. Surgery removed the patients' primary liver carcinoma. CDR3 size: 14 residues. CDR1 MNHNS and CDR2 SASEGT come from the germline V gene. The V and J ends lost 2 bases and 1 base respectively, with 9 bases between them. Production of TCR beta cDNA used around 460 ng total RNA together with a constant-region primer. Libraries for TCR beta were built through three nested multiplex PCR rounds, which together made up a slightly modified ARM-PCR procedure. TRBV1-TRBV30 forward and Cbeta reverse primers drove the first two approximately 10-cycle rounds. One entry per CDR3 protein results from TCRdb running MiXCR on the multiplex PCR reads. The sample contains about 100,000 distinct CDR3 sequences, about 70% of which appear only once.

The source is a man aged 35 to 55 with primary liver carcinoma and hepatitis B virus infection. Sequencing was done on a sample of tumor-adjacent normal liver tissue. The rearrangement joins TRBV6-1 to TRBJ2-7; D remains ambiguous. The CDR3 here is CASSEWLDSYEQYF. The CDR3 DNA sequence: TGTGCCAGCAGTGAATGGCTAGATTCCTACGAGCAGTACTTC.